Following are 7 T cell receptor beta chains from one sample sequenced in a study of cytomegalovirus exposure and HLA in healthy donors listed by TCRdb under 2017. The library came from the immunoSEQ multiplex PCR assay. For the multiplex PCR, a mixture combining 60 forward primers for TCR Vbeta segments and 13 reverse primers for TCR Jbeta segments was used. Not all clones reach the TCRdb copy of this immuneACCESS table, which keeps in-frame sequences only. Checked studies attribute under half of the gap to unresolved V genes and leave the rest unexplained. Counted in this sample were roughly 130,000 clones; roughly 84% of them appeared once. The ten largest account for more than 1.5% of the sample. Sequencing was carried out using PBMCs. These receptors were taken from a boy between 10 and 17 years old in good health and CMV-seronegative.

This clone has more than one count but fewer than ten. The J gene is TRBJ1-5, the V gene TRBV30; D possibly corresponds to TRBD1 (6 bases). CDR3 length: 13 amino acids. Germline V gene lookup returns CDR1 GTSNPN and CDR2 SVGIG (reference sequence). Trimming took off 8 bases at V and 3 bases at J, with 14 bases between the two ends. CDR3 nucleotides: TGTGCCCAATCCGGGGGGCCCAATCAGCCCCAGCATTTT. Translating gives CAQSGGPNQPQHF.

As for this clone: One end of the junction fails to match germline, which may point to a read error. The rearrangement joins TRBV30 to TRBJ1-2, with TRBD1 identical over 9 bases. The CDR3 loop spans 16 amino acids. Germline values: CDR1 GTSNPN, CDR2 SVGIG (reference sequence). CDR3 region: CAWSVRRTGVNYGYPF. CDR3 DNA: TGTGCCTGGAGTGTACGCCGGACAGGGGTTAACTATGGCTACCCCTTC.

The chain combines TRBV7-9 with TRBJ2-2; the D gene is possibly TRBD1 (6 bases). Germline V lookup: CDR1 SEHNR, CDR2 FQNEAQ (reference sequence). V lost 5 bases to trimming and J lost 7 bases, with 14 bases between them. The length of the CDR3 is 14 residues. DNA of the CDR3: TGTGCCAGCAGCGCCCAGGCCAGGGGCGGGGAGCTGTTTTTT. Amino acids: CASSAQARGGELFF.

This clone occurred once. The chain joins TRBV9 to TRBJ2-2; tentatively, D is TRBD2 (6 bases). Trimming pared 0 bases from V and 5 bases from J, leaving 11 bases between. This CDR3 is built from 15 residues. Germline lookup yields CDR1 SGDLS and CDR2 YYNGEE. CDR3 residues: CASSVEKGRTGELFF. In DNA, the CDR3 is TGTGCCAGCAGCGTAGAGAAGGGGAGGACCGGGGAGCTGTTTTTT. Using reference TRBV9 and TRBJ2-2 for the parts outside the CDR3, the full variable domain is DSGVTQTPKHLITATGQRVTLRCSPRSGDLSVYWYQQSLDQGLQFLIQYYNGEERAKGNILERFSAQQFPDLHSELNLSSLELGDSALYFCASSVEKGRTGELFFGEGSRLTVL.

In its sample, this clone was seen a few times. CDR3 nucleotide sequence: TGCGCCAGCAGCTTGGGGCGTCCGGACACCTACGAGCAGTACTTC. As protein: CASSLGRPDTYEQYF. V gene TRBV5-1 combines with J gene TRBJ2-7, with D perhaps TRBD1 (5 bases). The CDR3 is 15 amino acids. Germline-derived CDR1 and CDR2 are SGHRS and YFSETQ. Trimming shortened V by 0 bases and J by 2 bases, and 12 bases separated the two germline ends. The full variable domain, rest sourced from reference TRBV5-1 and TRBJ2-7, is KAGVTQTPRYLIKTRGQQVTLSCSPISGHRSVSWYQQTPGQGLQFLFEYFSETQRNKGNFPGRFSGRQFSNSRSEMNVSTLELGDSALYLCASSLGRPDTYEQYFGPGTRLTVT.

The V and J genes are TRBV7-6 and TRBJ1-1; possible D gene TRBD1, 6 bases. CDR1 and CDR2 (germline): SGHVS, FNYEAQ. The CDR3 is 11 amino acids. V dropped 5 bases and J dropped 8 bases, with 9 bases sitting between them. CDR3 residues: CASSRGQEAFF. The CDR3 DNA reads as TGTGCCAGCAGCAGAGGACAGGAAGCTTTCTTT.

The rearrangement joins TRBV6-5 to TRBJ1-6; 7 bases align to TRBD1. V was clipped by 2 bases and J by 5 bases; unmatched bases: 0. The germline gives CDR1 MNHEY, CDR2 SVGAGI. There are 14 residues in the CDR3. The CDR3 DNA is TGTGCCAGCAGTTACGACAGGGATAATTCACCCCTCCACTTT. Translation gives CASSYDRDNSPLHF.